Listed below are T cell receptor beta chains from one sample, sequenced in a study of blood T cell repertoires in COVID-19. Generated by immunoSEQ multiplex PCR, the TCRdb table keeps only in-frame clones and is missing some. The data hold about 480,000 clones, with about 89% observed a single time. Sequences were obtained from peripheral blood. The source is a woman between 25 and 40 years old with acute or convalescent COVID-19. Both conserved end residues are part of each CDR3. A D gene is named only where the DNA matches it firmly. Clone size is stated in some rows and not others, as once, few, many or a class when expanded.

d_gene | j_gene | abundance | v_gene | CDR3aa | CDR3nt
TRBD1 | TRBJ1-2 | - | TRBV5-1 | CASSPGQSYGYTF | TGCGCCAGCAGCCCGGGACAGTCATATGGCTACACCTTC
TRBD1 | TRBJ1-1 | - | TRBV6-5 | CASSRTGENTEAFF | TGTGCCAGCAGCCGGACAGGAGAGAACACTGAAGCTTTCTTT
- | TRBJ1-4 | - | TRBV2 | CASSERPLGLSGEKLFF | TGTGCCAGCAGTGAAAGGCCCCTCGGGTTAAGCGGTGAAAAACTGTTTTTT
TRBD1 | TRBJ1-5 | - | TRBV5-6 | CASSRRGQGGRSNQPQHF | TGTGCCAGCAGCCGAAGGGGGCAGGGTGGACGTAGCAATCAGCCCCAGCATTTT
- | TRBJ1-1 | - | TRBV15 | CATREGRNTEAFF | TGTGCCACCAGGGAGGGAAGGAACACTGAAGCTTTCTTT
- | TRBJ2-1 | - | TRBV7-9 | CASSLGGPRNEQFF | TGTGCCAGCAGCTTGGGGGGACCGAGAAATGAGCAGTTCTTC
TRBD1 | TRBJ1-1 | once | TRBV6-9 | CASSSTGFISEAFF | TGTGCCAGCAGTTCGACAGGGTTTATTTCTGAAGCTTTCTTT
TRBD1 | TRBJ1-2 | - | TRBV11-2 | CASSLDLGTADYGYTF | TGTGCCAGCAGCTTAGATCTAGGGACAGCTGATTATGGCTACACCTTC
TRBD1 | TRBJ1-5 | - | TRBV6-5 | CASTRRQGVQPQHF | TGTGCCAGCACAAGAAGACAGGGAGTACAGCCCCAGCATTTT
TRBD2 | TRBJ2-1 | - | TRBV9 | CASSASGGGYNEQFF | TGTGCCAGCAGCGCAAGCGGGGGGGGCTACAATGAGCAGTTCTTC
TRBD2 | TRBJ2-1 | - | TRBV9 | CASSVTSGGYNEQFF | TGTGCCAGCAGCGTTACTAGCGGGGGTTACAATGAGCAGTTCTTC
- | TRBJ1-1 | - | TRBV28 | CASSQSEAFF | TGTGCCAGCAGCCAGTCTGAAGCTTTCTTT
TRBD2 | TRBJ2-4 | - | TRBV19 | CASSTPIAGGTIQYF | TGTGCCAGTAGTACTCCCATAGCGGGGGGTACCATTCAGTACTTC
TRBD2 | TRBJ2-1 | - | TRBV11-2 | CASSQSGGAYNEQFF | TGTGCCAGCAGCCAGAGCGGGGGGGCCTACAATGAGCAGTTCTTC
TRBD1 | TRBJ2-2 | - | TRBV19 | CASSITKTGSTGELFF | TGTGCCAGTAGTATAACTAAGACAGGGAGCACCGGGGAGCTGTTTTTT
TRBD2 | TRBJ2-3 | once | TRBV9 | CASSPRLAGDTDTQYF | TGTGCCAGCAGCCCCAGACTAGCGGGGGATACAGATACGCAGTATTTT
- | TRBJ2-3 | - | TRBV6-5 | CASSNAGALTDTQYF | TGTGCCAGCAGTAACGCGGGGGCCCTCACAGATACGCAGTATTTT
TRBD2 | TRBJ2-1 | - | TRBV5-4 | CASSRTEIGLAGHNEQFF | TGTGCCAGCAGCCGGACAGAGATAGGACTAGCGGGACACAATGAGCAGTTCTTC
- | TRBJ2-1 | - | TRBV5-6 | CASSLYGSQSSEQFF | TGTGCCAGCAGCTTGTACGGGTCCCAATCAAGTGAGCAGTTCTTC
TRBD1 | TRBJ2-2 | - | TRBV30 | CALDRTGSWDRTTGELFF | TGTGCCCTGGATAGAACTGGTTCCTGGGACAGGACCACCGGGGAGCTGTTTTTT
- | TRBJ1-1 | few | TRBV12-3/TRBV12-4 | CASSPRSYPEAFF | TGTGCCAGCAGTCCCAGATCATATCCTGAAGCTTTCTTT
TRBD2 | TRBJ2-3 | - | TRBV6-1 | CASSERAGGQVSDTQYF | TGTGCCAGCAGTGAACGGGCGGGGGGGCAAGTTTCAGATACGCAGTATTTT
TRBD1 | TRBJ2-1 | - | TRBV2 | CASSDGQGETQFF | TGTGCCAGCAGTGACGGGCAGGGGGAGACGCAGTTCTTC
- | TRBJ2-7 | - | TRBV5-6 | CASSFGRAYEQYF | TGTGCCAGCAGCTTCGGCAGGGCCTACGAGCAGTACTTC
TRBD1 | TRBJ1-2 | - | TRBV5-5 | CASSEPGQGANYGYTF | TGTGCCAGCAGCGAGCCGGGACAGGGAGCTAACTATGGCTACACCTTC
TRBD1 | TRBJ1-3 | - | TRBV30 | CASEDGTGNSGNTIYF | TGTGCCTCGGAGGACGGGACAGGGAACTCTGGAAACACCATATATTTT
- | TRBJ2-1 | - | TRBV7-3 | CASSSNDISYNEQFF | TGTGCCAGCAGCTCTAACGACATATCCTACAATGAGCAGTTCTTC
- | TRBJ2-3 | few | TRBV30 | CACTGTYNTDTQYF | TGTGCCTGCACCGGGACATATAACACAGATACGCAGTATTTT
- | TRBJ1-3 | - | TRBV30 | CAWGQGISGNTIYF | TGTGCCTGGGGGCAGGGGATTTCTGGAAACACCATATATTTT
TRBD1 | TRBJ1-2 | - | TRBV5-1 | CASSLEQGMSYGYTF | TGCGCCAGCAGCTTGGAACAGGGGATGTCCTATGGCTACACCTTC
- | TRBJ2-7 | - | TRBV5-1 | CASSLRSAGSYEQYF | TGCGCCAGCAGCTTGAGGTCGGCGGGAAGTTACGAGCAGTACTTC
TRBD2 | TRBJ2-2 | - | TRBV2 | CASVLAGGISGELFF | TGTGCCAGCGTACTAGCGGGGGGGATCAGCGGGGAGCTGTTTTTT
- | TRBJ1-5 | - | TRBV19 | CASRSGSPESVQHF | TGTGCCAGTAGGAGCGGCTCACCCGAGTCTGTCCAGCATTTT
TRBD1 | TRBJ2-1 | - | TRBV13 | CASSLGDRANEQFF | TGTGCCAGCAGCTTAGGGGACAGGGCAAATGAGCAGTTCTTC